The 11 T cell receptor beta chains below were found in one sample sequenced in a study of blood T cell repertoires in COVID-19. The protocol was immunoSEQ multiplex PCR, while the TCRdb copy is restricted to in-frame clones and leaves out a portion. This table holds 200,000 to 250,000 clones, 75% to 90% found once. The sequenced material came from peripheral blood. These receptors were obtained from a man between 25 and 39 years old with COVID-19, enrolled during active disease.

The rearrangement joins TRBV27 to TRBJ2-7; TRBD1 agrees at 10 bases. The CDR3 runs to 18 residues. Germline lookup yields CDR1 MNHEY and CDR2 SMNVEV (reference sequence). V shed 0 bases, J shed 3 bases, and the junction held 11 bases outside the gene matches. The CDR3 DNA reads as TGTGCCAGCAGTTTATCGTGGACCGGACAGGGGGAAATCTACGAGCAGTACTTC. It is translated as CASSLSWTGQGEIYEQYF.

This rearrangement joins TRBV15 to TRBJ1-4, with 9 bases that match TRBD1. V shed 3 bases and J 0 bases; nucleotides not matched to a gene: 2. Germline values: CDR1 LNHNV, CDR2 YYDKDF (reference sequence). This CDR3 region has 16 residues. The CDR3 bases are TGTGCCACCAGCAGGGGACAGGGAGCAACTAATGAAAAACTGTTTTTT. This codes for CATSRGQGATNEKLFF.

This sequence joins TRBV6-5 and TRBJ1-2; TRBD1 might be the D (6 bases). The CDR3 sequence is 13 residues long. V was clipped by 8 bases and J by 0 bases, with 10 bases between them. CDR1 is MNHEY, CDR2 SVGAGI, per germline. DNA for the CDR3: TGTGCCAGCTCGGGACACTCTAACTATGGCTACACCTTC. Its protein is CASSGHSNYGYTF.

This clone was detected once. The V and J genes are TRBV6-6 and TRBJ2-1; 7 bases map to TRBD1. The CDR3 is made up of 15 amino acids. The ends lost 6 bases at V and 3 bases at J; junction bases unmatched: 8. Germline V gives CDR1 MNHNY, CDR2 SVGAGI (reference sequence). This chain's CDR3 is CASSPGQSYYNEQFF. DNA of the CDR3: TGTGCCAGCAGCCCGGGACAGTCTTACTACAATGAGCAGTTCTTC.

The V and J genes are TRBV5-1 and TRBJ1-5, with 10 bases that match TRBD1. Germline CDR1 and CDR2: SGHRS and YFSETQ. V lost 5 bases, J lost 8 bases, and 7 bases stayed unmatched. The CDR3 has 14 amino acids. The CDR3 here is CASRRGQGEEPQHF. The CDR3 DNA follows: TGCGCCAGCAGAAGAGGACAGGGGGAGGAGCCCCAGCATTTT.

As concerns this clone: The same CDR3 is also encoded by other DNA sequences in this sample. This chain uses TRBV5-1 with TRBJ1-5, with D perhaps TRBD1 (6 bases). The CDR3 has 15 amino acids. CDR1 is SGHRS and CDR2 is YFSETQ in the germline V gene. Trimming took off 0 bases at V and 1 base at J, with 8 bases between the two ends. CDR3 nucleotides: TGCGCCAGCAGCTTGGGCGGGGGCAGCAATCAGCCCCAGCATTTT. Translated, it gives CASSLGGGSNQPQHF.

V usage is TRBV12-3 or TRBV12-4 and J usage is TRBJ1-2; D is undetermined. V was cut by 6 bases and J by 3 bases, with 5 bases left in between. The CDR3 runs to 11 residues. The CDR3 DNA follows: TGTGCCAGCAGCCGGGACTATGGCTACACCTTC. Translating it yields CASSRDYGYTF.

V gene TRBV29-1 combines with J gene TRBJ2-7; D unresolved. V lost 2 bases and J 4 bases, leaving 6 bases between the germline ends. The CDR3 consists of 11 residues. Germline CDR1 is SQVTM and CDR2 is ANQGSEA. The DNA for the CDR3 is TGCAGCGTTGAATACCAGTACGAGCAGTACTTC. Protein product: CSVEYQYEQYF.

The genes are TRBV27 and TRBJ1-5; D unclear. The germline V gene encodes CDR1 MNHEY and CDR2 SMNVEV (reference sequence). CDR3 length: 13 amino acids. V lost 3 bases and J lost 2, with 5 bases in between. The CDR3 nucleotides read TGTGCCAGCAGTTTGGCGGGCAATCAGCCCCAGCATTTT. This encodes CASSLAGNQPQHF.

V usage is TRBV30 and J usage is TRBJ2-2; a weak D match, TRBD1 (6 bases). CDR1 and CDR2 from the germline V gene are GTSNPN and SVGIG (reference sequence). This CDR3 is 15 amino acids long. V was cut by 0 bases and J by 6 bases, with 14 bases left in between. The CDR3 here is CAWSVLGGSSGELFF. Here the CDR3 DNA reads TGTGCCTGGAGTGTACTAGGGGGAAGCTCCGGGGAGCTGTTTTTT.

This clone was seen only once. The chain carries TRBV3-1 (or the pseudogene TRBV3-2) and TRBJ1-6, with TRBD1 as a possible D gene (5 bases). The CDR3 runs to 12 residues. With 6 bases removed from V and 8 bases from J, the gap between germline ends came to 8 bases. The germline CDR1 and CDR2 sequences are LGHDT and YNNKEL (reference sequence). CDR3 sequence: CASSPGYSPLHF. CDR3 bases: TGTGCCAGCAGTCCAGGGTATTCACCCCTCCACTTT.